This is a list of T cell receptor beta chains from one sample in a study of T cell responses to AZD1222 COVID-19 vaccine. Data came from immunoSEQ multiplex PCR; TCRdb stores just in-frame clones and leaves some out. This sample has fewer than 200,000 clones, with around 90% found just once. Material: peripheral blood, obtained on day 0 of MenACWY control vaccination. Receptors originate from an adult in good health. The CDR3 runs from the conserved cysteine through the conserved F or W. The order of the fields is J gene, CDR3 length, clone size, D gene, V gene, CDR3 protein, CDR3 DNA. A D gene is named only where the DNA matches it firmly. The size of a clone is reported for some rows only, either as once, few or many, or as a class for expanded clones.

TRBJ1-1 15 - - TRBV27 CASSAIQGMNTEAFF TGTGCCAGCAGTGCCATTCAGGGAATGAACACTGAAGCTTTCTTT
TRBJ1-6 13 - - TRBV30 CAWSVQIDSPLHF TGTGCCTGGAGTGTCCAGATCGATTCACCCCTCCACTTT
TRBJ2-3 16 - TRBD2 TRBV30 CAWSVRSGMLTDTQYF TGTGCCTGGAGTGTACGTAGCGGGATGTTAACAGATACGCAGTATTTT
TRBJ1-1 16 once - TRBV18 CASSPYDRNENTEAFF TGTGCCAGCTCACCGTATGACAGGAATGAGAACACTGAAGCTTTCTTT
TRBJ1-2 14 - - TRBV11-2 CASSRQKTGLGYTF TGTGCCAGCAGTCGACAAAAAACAGGGCTTGGCTACACCTTC
TRBJ1-1 14 - TRBD1 TRBV18 CASSLEGTATEAFF TGTGCCAGCTCGCTGGAAGGGACAGCCACCGAAGCTTTCTTT
TRBJ2-7 15 - TRBD2 TRBV6-1 CASSESLAGVFEQYF TGTGCCAGCAGTGAGTCGCTAGCGGGAGTGTTCGAGCAGTACTTC
TRBJ1-1 12 - - TRBV24-1 CATRDTNTEAFF TGTGCCACCAGGGACACGAACACTGAAGCTTTCTTT
TRBJ1-4 14 - - TRBV29-1 CSVGSVGGNEKLFF TGCAGCGTTGGGTCCGTTGGGGGGAATGAAAAACTGTTTTTT
TRBJ1-1 14 - - TRBV19 CASSRTSLNTEAFF TGTGCCAGTAGTAGGACCAGCTTGAACACTGAAGCTTTCTTT
TRBJ2-1 15 once - TRBV19 CASSIPGPTYNEQFF TGTGCCAGTAGTATCCCCGGGCCTACCTACAATGAGCAGTTCTTC
TRBJ1-2 16 - TRBD1 TRBV10-3 CAISPGQQSFNYGYTF TGTGCCATCAGTCCGGGACAGCAAAGTTTTAACTATGGCTACACCTTC
TRBJ2-4 20 once TRBD2 TRBV19 CASSMGLAGANSLAKNIQYF TGTGCCAGTAGTATGGGACTAGCGGGAGCAAACTCCCTAGCCAAAAACATTCAGTACTTC
TRBJ1-4 17 - TRBD1 TRBV19 CASTTGQGALFNEKLFF TGTGCCAGTACTACGGGACAGGGGGCTCTCTTTAATGAAAAACTGTTTTTT
TRBJ1-1 15 - - TRBV11-3 CASSLDPRPNTEAFF TGTGCCAGCAGCTTAGATCCACGACCGAACACTGAAGCTTTCTTT
TRBJ2-5 15 once - TRBV6-5 CASSYGPGRQETQYF TGTGCCAGCAGTTACGGACCGGGACGCCAAGAGACCCAGTACTTC
TRBJ1-3 16 - - TRBV7-6 CASSLGARASGNTIYF TGTGCCAGCAGCTTGGGGGCAAGGGCCTCTGGAAACACCATATATTTT
TRBJ2-5 15 - - TRBV9 CASSVGDIPRETQYF TGTGCCAGCAGCGTAGGGGACATCCCTCGAGAGACCCAGTACTTC
TRBJ2-7 15 - TRBD1 TRBV29-1 CSVAILGQGTYEQYF TGCAGCGTTGCGATCCTGGGACAGGGAACCTACGAGCAGTACTTC
TRBJ2-2 15 - - TRBV7-7 CASSRSESRTGELFF TGTGCTAGCAGCCGCAGCGAGAGTCGCACCGGGGAGCTGTTTTTT
TRBJ1-1 15 - TRBD1 TRBV19 CASSTLGTGTAEAFF TGTGCCAGTAGTACTTTAGGGACAGGAACTGCAGAAGCTTTCTTT
TRBJ1-2 15 once TRBD1 TRBV4-3 CASSLDRGSSDGYTF TGCGCCAGCAGCCTGGACAGGGGTTCTTCCGATGGCTACACCTTC